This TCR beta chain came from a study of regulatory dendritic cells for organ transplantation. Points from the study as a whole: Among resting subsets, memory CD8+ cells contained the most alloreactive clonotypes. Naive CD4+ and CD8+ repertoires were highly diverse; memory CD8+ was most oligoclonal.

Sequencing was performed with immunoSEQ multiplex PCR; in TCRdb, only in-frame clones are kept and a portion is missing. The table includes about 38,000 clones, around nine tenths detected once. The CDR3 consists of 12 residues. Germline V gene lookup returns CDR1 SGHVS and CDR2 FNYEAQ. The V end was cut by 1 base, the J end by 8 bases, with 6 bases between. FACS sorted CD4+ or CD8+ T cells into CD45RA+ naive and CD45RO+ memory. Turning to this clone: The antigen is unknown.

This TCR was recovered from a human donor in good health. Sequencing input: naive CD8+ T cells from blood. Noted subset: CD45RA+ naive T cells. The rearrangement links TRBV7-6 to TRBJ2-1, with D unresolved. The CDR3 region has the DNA TGTGCCAGCAGCTTAGGTCAGGATGAGCAGTTCTTC. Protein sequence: CASSLGQDEQFF.